The T cell receptor beta chain described here comes from a study of cytomegalovirus exposure and HLA in healthy donors (dated by TCRdb to about 2017). For context, the study as a whole: According to an earlier analysis of 550 to 750 of the donors, some 180 million T cells yielded over 100 million unique TCR beta sequences and approximately 300 Gb of sequence data. Every repertoire in the discovery cohort had been generated on one and the same sequencing platform. Across approximately 420 genotyped donors of the cohort, an average of roughly 200,000 unique TCR beta nucleotide sequences per donor were sequenced, and around 19% of those sequences were non-productive. Of the approximately 400 genotyped donors, 65% to 90% fell in the genetic ancestry cluster associated with self-reported Caucasian donors. Alongside the repertoire data, information on donor age, sex, ethnicity and CMV serostatus was compiled. The study was designed to test whether signatures of past pathogen exposure could be identified by cataloging public T cell receptors. In an earlier analysis of around 540 of the donors, high-throughput TCR beta sequencing was used to judge whether each TCR beta V gene segment behaved as functional or pseudogenic. An early release that covered more than 550 HLA-typed donors contained around 300 gigabases of sequencing data and 65 million to 100 million unique TCR sequences. To predict cytomegalovirus infection status, the study brought together high-throughput TCR immunosequencing, statistical association of individual TCRs with disease status, and machine learning. The T cell repertoires of 666 subjects were profiled by immunosequencing and related to cytomegalovirus serostatus. Genome-wide SNP genotypes for about three fifths of the roughly 670 donors were used in a later genetic analysis, which treated that subset as a discovery cohort. A few DR-DQ haplotypes were treated as single units for association and clustering because of strong linkage in the cohort. A later analysis re-examined previously published TCR beta repertoires from just over 650 donors and added high-resolution HLA genotyping to investigate patterns of TCR occurrence. Class I and class II HLA loci were covered by the typing at four-digit resolution. The later analysis used no new phenotypic data to find candidate immune exposures, relying instead on TCR beta sequences and their occurrence across donors. The number of typed donors differed by locus: about 620-640 for A, B, C, DRB1 and DQB1; roughly 510 for DQA1; fewer than 610 for DPA1; and roughly 450 for DPB1. Along with the roughly 670-subject first cohort, a separate validation cohort of 120 different subjects was used.

Comment on this clone: Which antigen it targets is not known. No base quality values were provided; no much bigger clone lies one nucleotide off.

Study-wide findings and limitations: A few of the identified cytomegalovirus-associated TCR beta chains were confirmed in vitro to be specific for cytomegalovirus antigens. The authors suggested that the approach could potentially be generalized to other disease states and immunological phenotypes. A later analysis found that HLA-associated TCR beta chains were more clonally expanded and had lower generation probabilities than equally common non-associated chains. A later analysis associated about 17,000 TCR beta sequences with specific HLA alleles at a false discovery rate of 0.05. Sequencing depth was assumed to be roughly uniform across donors in the presence/absence analyses, though that assumption may not hold. Correlated functional status among segregating V segments might be attributable to linkage disequilibrium, but an unknown experimental factor could not be ruled out. In a later genetic analysis, a missense DCLRE1C variant was associated with V-gene and J-gene trimming of TCR beta chains, and the association was replicated in an independent cohort. The sequencing pipeline was judged likely to have produced a cluster of highly shared sequence variants as a technical artifact. Compared with the 666-donor mean, donors in an Asian-associated ancestry cluster had fewer N-insertions in productive TCRs, according to a later genetic analysis. The study listed 164 TCR beta chains as associated with cytomegalovirus. An earlier analysis of some 560 of the donors showed that most TCR beta V segments appeared in productive rearrangements either about 87% or about 30% of the time, which broadly matched IMGT annotations. Strong co-occurrence of HLA alleles, especially DR and DQ, made assigning TCR associations to individual alleles difficult. Only TCR beta chains were sequenced in this cohort, and the absence of alpha or paired-chain data limited detectable features. Over 15 rarely observed V segments, including chromosome 9 orphons, were excluded from the earlier analysis of just under 600 of the donors because counts were too low. Immune exposure information for the cohort was limited to CMV serostatus. A further reported finding was that TCR beta sequences accurately predicted the HLA-A and HLA-B alleles for most subjects in the first cohort. According to a later analysis, TCR association rates differed among HLA loci, with DRB1 alleles showing the most associated TCRs and HLA-C alleles showing the fewest. Because HLA typing was unavailable for some donors at each locus, only the typed subset was used in association tests. Because the 87-base-pair reads could not distinguish some IMGT-functional V segments, including TRBV6-2 and TRBV6-3, those segments were excluded. Most TCR sequences were observed very rarely across donors, whereas some public TCRs were present in many individuals. In a later analysis, several top co-occurrence clusters were reported to appear linked to parvovirus B19, influenza, CMV and Epstein-Barr virus. A later analysis found that most CMV-associated TCR beta chains appeared HLA-restricted, with HLA associations seemingly driven largely by CMV exposure. Cytomegalovirus status was reported to be diagnosed by the classifier with high specificity and sensitivity in both the original and validation cohorts.

Its CDR3 holds 16 amino acids, cysteine through phenylalanine. The kept DNA is CDR3 alone, 48 bases in frame from the first base. V has 7 bases trimmed and J has 2 bases trimmed; junction bases matching no gene number 13. CDR1 is given as SGHRS and CDR2 as YFSETQ, both from the germline V gene. To prepare the library, the immunoSEQ multiplex PCR assay was applied. A mixture of 60 forward primers for TCR Vbeta segments and 13 reverse primers for TCR Jbeta segments was used in the multiplex PCR. A multiplex PCR assay on genomic DNA amplified the CDR3 region of rearranged TCR beta genes. Amplified TCR beta libraries were sequenced as 87-base-pair reads on the Illumina HiSeq System. In the paper's pipeline: A later analysis tallied some 79 million unique TCR beta chains across the 700 or so repertoires, and approximately 11 million of those chains were shared by two or more donors. Raw reads were error-corrected and collapsed into unique sequences with a nearest-neighbor algorithm that merged closely related sequences to remove PCR and sequencing errors. V, D and J gene segments were assigned by aligning CDR3 sequences to IMGT reference sequences. For a sequence to be retained, a match of at least six nucleotides was required to both a V gene segment and a J gene segment. Rearrangements were classified as productive when the CDR3 lacked stop codons and remained in frame with V and J, and all other rearrangements were classified as non-productive. Following IMGT convention, CDR3 was defined as the stretch from the second conserved V-encoded cysteine to the conserved J-encoded phenylalanine. The earlier analysis of a few hundred of the donors excluded sequences that lacked an unambiguous match to a single V gene segment. In an earlier analysis of more than 500 of the donors, a V segment was called functional when productive rearrangements were above 56.7%, and segregating when the standard deviation between donors exceeded 5%. To diagnose cytomegalovirus status from the catalog of TCR beta chain sequences, a statistical classification framework was built. A later analysis assigned V and J genes by comparing TCR nucleotide sequences with IMGT/GENE-DB human TR gene sequences. In a later analysis, CDR3 sequences and most-parsimonious VDJ recombination scenarios were assigned using the TCRdist pipeline. In a later analysis, each TCR beta chain was defined by its CDR3 amino acid sequence together with its V-gene family, and reads lacking a unique V-gene family were excluded. A later analysis removed 550 to 700 highly shared, low-generation-probability nucleotide sequences to deal with suspected cross-contamination and a sequencing artifact. For each public chain, a later analysis derived a clonal expansion index from normalized ranks of inferred template counts within each repertoire. In a later analysis, generation probabilities were computed with a VDJ recombination model fitted to out-of-frame rearrangements, and the resulting probabilities were checked against IGoR. In a later analysis, TCR-TCR, TCR-HLA and TCR-CMV co-occurrence was scored with hypergeometric tests, and a repertoire-size bias correction was applied to TCR pairs. A later analysis estimated false discovery rates by permuting HLA or CMV assignments 20 times. In a later analysis, co-occurring TCRs were grouped using DBSCAN, and TCRdist sequence similarity was added for clustering within HLA-allele-positive subsets. Co-occurrence clustering excluded repertoires with fewer than 30,000 or more than 120,000 public chains, plus five with anomalous nucleotide sharing. In its TCRdb copy, this immuneACCESS table keeps in-frame sequences only and misses some clones. Where compared with another copy, unresolved V genes explain less than half of these, and the others have no known cause. The V and J calls and clone size were taken over from that table, and D and trimming were inferred from the DNA. The sample profile shows roughly 84,000 clones; around 80% of them were found once. The ten biggest clones cover roughly 13% of the sample.

In total, more than 500 healthy bone marrow donors made up the cohort. At the time of sampling, all cohort members were nominally healthy, though unrecorded immune exposures were likely present. Of the 666 cohort members, almost 300 had positive CMV serostatus and 350 to 450 had negative CMV serostatus, and CMV serostatus was not recorded for the donor. A peripheral blood sample was collected from each donor, and TCR beta sequencing was performed on peripheral blood mononuclear cells. Genomic DNA extraction from the blood cell samples was performed with the Qiagen DNeasy Blood Extraction Kit. The chain uses TRBV5-1 and TRBJ2-7, and 9 junctional nucleotides match TRBD1. The receptor was isolated from a human donor in good health. The specimen sequenced was PBMCs. The DNA is TGCGCCAGCGGCCTGGGGTCTCGGGACAGGGCCTACGAGCAGTACTTC. The resulting protein is CASGLGSRDRAYEQYF.